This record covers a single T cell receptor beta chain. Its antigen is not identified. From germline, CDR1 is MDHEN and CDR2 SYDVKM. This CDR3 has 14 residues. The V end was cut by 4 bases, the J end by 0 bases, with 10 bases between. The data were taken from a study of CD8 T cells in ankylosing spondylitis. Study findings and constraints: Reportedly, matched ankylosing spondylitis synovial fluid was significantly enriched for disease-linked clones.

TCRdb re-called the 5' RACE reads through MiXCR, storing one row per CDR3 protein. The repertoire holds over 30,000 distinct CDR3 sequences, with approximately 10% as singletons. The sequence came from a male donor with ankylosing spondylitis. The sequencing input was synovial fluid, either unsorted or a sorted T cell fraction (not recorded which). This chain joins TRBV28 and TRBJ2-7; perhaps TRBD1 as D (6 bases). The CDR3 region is CASSSMDSSYEQYF. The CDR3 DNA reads TGTGCCAGCAGTTCAATGGACAGCTCCTACGAGCAGTACTTC.